Following are 20 T cell receptor beta chains from one sample sequenced in a study of cytomegalovirus exposure and HLA in healthy donors. Method: immunoSEQ multiplex PCR; TCRdb's copy keeps in-frame clones and lacks some. The sample yields 71,000 or so clones, around 96% seen once. Sequencing input: PBMCs. The receptors here all came from a man younger than 30 in good health and CMV-seropositive.

The chain joins TRBV11-1 to TRBJ2-3; D is unclear. CDR3 length: 13 residues. Looked up from germline, CDR1 is SGHAT and CDR2 is FQDESV (reference sequence). V was pared by 1 base and J by 6 bases, with 8 bases between. CDR3 in amino acids: CASSLEAGDTQYF. The CDR3, as DNA: TGTGCCAGCAGCTTAGAGGCCGGGGATACGCAGTATTTT.

The chain uses TRBV5-1 and TRBJ2-2; a weak D match, TRBD1 (6 bases). V lost 0 bases and J lost 1, with 10 bases in between. Germline CDR1 is SGHRS and CDR2 is YFSETQ. This CDR3 is 16 amino acids long. Here the CDR3 reads CASSLAGQMNTGELFF. The DNA of the CDR3 is TGCGCCAGCAGCTTGGCCGGACAGATGAACACCGGGGAGCTGTTTTTT.

This rearrangement joins TRBV4-1 to TRBJ2-1; TRBD2 might be the D (6 bases). Germline loops: CDR1 MGHRA, CDR2 YSYEKL. The V end was cut by 4 bases, the J end by 9 bases, with 19 bases between. This CDR3 comprises 15 residues. The CDR3 sequence: CASSRTFRDSGEQFF. The CDR3, as DNA: TGCGCCAGCAGCCGCACTTTCCGGGACTCTGGTGAGCAGTTCTTC.

The chain joins TRBV5-1 to TRBJ2-1, with D possibly being TRBD2 (6 bases). Trimming took off 0 bases at V and 8 bases at J, with 15 bases between the two ends. CDR3 length: 15 residues. Germline lookup yields CDR1 SGHRS and CDR2 YFSETQ. CDR3 nucleotide sequence: TGCGCCAGCAGCTTGGTGAGGGACTCCCGCCATGAGCAGTTCTTC. Translating it yields CASSLVRDSRHEQFF.

The V and J genes are TRBV5-5 and TRBJ2-5, with a possible D match to TRBD2 (5 bases). CDR1 is SGHKS and CDR2 is YYEKEE in the germline V gene (reference sequence). With 2 bases removed from V and 2 bases from J, the gap between germline ends came to 10 bases. CDR3 length: 14 residues. Here the CDR3 reads CASSFKTGQETQYF. In nucleotides, the CDR3 is TGTGCCAGCAGCTTTAAGACGGGGCAAGAGACCCAGTACTTC.

The rearrangement uses TRBV11-2 and TRBJ2-1; D perhaps matches TRBD2 (6 bases). With 0 bases removed from V and 5 bases from J, the gap between germline ends came to 14 bases. The CDR3 spans 16 residues. Germline values: CDR1 SGHAT, CDR2 FQNNGV. Here the CDR3 reads CASSLDLGRFNNEQFF. The CDR3 nucleotides read TGTGCCAGCAGCTTAGATCTCGGGAGATTTAACAATGAGCAGTTCTTC.

The chain uses TRBV7-9 and TRBJ2-2; weak D call: TRBD2 (5 bases). The germline CDR1 and CDR2 sequences are SEHNR and FQNEAQ (reference sequence). The CDR3 has 14 amino acids. V gave up 4 bases and J gave up 2 bases, with 8 bases separating them. The CDR3 region has the DNA TGTGCCAGCAGCTCACCGGGAAACACCGGGGAGCTGTTTTTT. Amino acids: CASSSPGNTGELFF.

The chain joins TRBV19 to TRBJ2-7; 7 nucleotides line up with TRBD1. CDR3 length equals 15 residues. The V and J ends lost 6 bases and 2 bases, in that order; junction bases with no gene match: 10. Germline loops: CDR1 LNHDA, CDR2 SQIVND (reference sequence). The chain's CDR3 is CASSTGDRIPYEQYF. Written as DNA, the CDR3 is TGTGCCAGTAGCACAGGGGACAGAATACCCTACGAGCAGTACTTC.

V and J are TRBV9 and TRBJ2-3, with TRBD2 matching over 8 bases. The CDR3 extends over 18 amino acids. The V gene end was trimmed by 4 bases and the J gene end by 0 bases; junction bases not matched to a gene: 13. Germline CDR1 reads SGDLS; CDR2 reads YYNGEE. CDR3 amino acids: CASSLTGTREFSTDTQYF. The DNA for the CDR3 is TGTGCCAGCAGCCTAACCGGGACTAGAGAATTCAGCACAGATACGCAGTATTTT. Filled out from reference TRBV9 and TRBJ2-3, the complete variable domain reads DSGVTQTPKHLITATGQRVTLRCSPRSGDLSVYWYQQSLDQGLQFLIQYYNGEERAKGNILERFSAQQFPDLHSELNLSSLELGDSALYFCASSLTGTREFSTDTQYFGPGTRLTVL.

The chain is built from TRBV27 and TRBJ2-1; 8 positions agree with TRBD2. The V and J ends lost 3 bases and 16 bases, in that order; junction bases with no gene match: 5. Per the germline V gene, CDR1 is MNHEY and CDR2 is SMNVEV (reference sequence). This CDR3 spans 11 amino acids. The DNA of the CDR3 is TGTGCCAGCAGTTTGAAGCGGGAGTACTTCTTC. Amino acid sequence: CASSLKREYFF.

J is TRBJ2-7 and V is TRBV5-4, with D perhaps TRBD2 (7 bases). This CDR3 has 17 amino acids. Trimming removed 0 bases from V and 0 bases from J, with 16 bases in between. Germline V lookup: CDR1 SGHNT, CDR2 YYREEE (reference sequence). Here the CDR3 DNA reads TGTGCCAGCAGCTTGGGCGGGGGCAGGGGCTCCTCCTACGAGCAGTACTTC. Translation: CASSLGGGRGSSYEQYF.

This rearrangement joins TRBV10-3 to TRBJ2-7; 7 bases line up with TRBD2. V lost 7 bases and J lost 0; bases outside the gene matches: 6. The CDR3 has 14 amino acids. Germline V gene data show CDR1 as ENHRY and CDR2 as SYGVKD. CDR3 residues: CAINPGRDSYEQYF. The CDR3 DNA is TGTGCCATCAATCCAGGGAGGGACTCCTACGAGCAGTACTTC.

In this sample, this clone turned up once. The chain carries TRBV9 and TRBJ2-2; a weak D match, TRBD2 (6 bases). The CDR3 extends over 15 amino acids. Germline CDR1 reads SGDLS; CDR2 reads YYNGEE. Deletions cut 4 bases from V and 5 bases from J, with 15 bases between. Here the CDR3 DNA reads TGTGCCAGCAGCATACAGGACTATATAACCGGGGAGCTGTTTTTT. This sequence encodes CASSIQDYITGELFF.

This clone was found once. The genes are TRBV13 and TRBJ2-4; 7 nucleotides match TRBD1. CDR1 is PRHDT, CDR2 FYEKMQ, per germline (reference sequence). V was pared by 2 bases and J by 1 base, with 2 bases of the junction left unmatched. The CDR3 has 15 amino acids. The DNA of the CDR3 is TGTGCCAGCAGCTTATACAGGGGTGCCAAAAACATTCAGTACTTC. It yields the protein CASSLYRGAKNIQYF.

The genes are TRBV7-9 and TRBJ2-7, with D possibly matching TRBD1 (6 bases). The germline CDR1 and CDR2 sequences are SEHNR and FQNEAQ (reference sequence). The CDR3 runs to 16 residues. Trimming took 2 bases from V and 2 from J, leaving 16 bases between them. The CDR3 DNA sequence: TGTGCCAGCAGCTTAACAAGGGCAGGGGCGCCCTACGAGCAGTACTTC. Its protein product is CASSLTRAGAPYEQYF.

CDR3 coding DNA: TGTGCCAGCAGCCGGGGGACAGAAGAGACCCAGTACTTC. As protein: CASSRGTEETQYF. The V and J genes are TRBV7-3 and TRBJ2-5, with a tentative D call TRBD1 (7 bases). The CDR3 sequence is 13 residues long. V lost 5 bases to trimming and J lost 3 bases, with 10 bases between them. The germline CDR1 and CDR2 sequences are SGHTA and FQGTGA.

The chain employs TRBV7-2 and TRBJ2-1, with unresolved D. This CDR3 has 15 amino acids. V dropped 0 bases and J dropped 5 bases, with 11 bases sitting between them. Per germline, CDR1 SGHTA and CDR2 FQGNSA. CDR3 protein: CASSLALNRNNEQFF. The CDR3 nucleotides are TGTGCCAGCAGCTTAGCCCTGAACAGAAACAATGAGCAGTTCTTC.

The chain couples TRBV21-1 to TRBJ2-7; the table's D call TRBD2 went unverified against the DNA. TRBV21-1 is a pseudogene segment. CDR3 length: 16 amino acids. CDR3 region: CASSIQSGKGSYEQYF. The DNA of the CDR3 is TGTGCCAGCAGCATACAATCCGGGAAGGGCTCCTACGAGCAGTACTTC.

V and J are TRBV28 and TRBJ1-5, with TRBD1 matching over 8 bases. CDR1 MDHEN and CDR2 SYDVKM come from the germline V gene. The CDR3 runs 15 residues. J was trimmed by 4 bases and V by 6 bases; bases with no gene match: 8. As DNA, the CDR3 is TGTGCCAGCAGAAGGACAGGGTGGGGGAATCAGCCCCAGCATTTT. Translation gives CASRRTGWGNQPQHF.

This clone was counted once. This chain connects TRBV2 to TRBJ1-1; a possible D gene is TRBD1 (6 bases). The ends were cut back, 8 bases at V and 7 bases at J, with 20 bases in the middle. CDR3 size: 14 residues. Germline CDR1 is SNHLY and CDR2 is FYNNEI. In DNA form, the CDR3 reads TGTGCCAGCCGCCCCACCCACAGGGCCTATGAAGCTTTCTTT. This translates into CASRPTHRAYEAFF. Drawing the rest from reference TRBV2 and TRBJ1-1, the complete variable domain is EPEVTQTPSHQVTQMGQEVILRCVPISNHLYFYWYRQILGQKVEFLVSFYNNEISEKSEIFDDQFSVERPDGSNFTLKIRSTKLEDSAMYFCASRPTHRAYEAFFGQGTRLTVV.